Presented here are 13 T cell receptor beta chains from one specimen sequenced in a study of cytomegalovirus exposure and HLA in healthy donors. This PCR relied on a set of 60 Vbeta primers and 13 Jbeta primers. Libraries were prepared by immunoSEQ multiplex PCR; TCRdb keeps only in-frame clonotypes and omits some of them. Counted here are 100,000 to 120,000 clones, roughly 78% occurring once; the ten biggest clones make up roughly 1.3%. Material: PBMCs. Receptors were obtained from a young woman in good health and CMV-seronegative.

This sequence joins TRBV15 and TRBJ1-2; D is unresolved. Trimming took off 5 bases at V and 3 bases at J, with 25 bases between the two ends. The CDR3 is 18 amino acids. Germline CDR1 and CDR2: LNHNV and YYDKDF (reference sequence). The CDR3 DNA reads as TGTGCCACCAGCTCATTCCCCGACCAACATACAGCGGACTATGGCTACACCTTC. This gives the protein CATSSFPDQHTADYGYTF.

DNA of the CDR3: TGTGCCAGCAGTGGGGGAGGAAGTTCTTGGGTATCGGGCTACACCTTC. Translation gives CASSGGGSSWVSGYTF. The V and J genes are TRBV28 and TRBJ1-2; D is possibly TRBD1 (5 bases). The V end was cut by 5 bases, the J end by 8 bases, with 24 bases between. The CDR3 has 16 residues. The V gene's germline CDR1 is MDHEN and CDR2 SYDVKM.

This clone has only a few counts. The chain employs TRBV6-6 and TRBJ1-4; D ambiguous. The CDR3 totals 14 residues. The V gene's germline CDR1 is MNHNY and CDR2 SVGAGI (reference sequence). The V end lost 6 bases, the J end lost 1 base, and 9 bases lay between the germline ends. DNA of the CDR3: TGTGCCAGCAGGGCGGGTGGAACTAATGAAAAACTGTTTTTT. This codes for CASRAGGTNEKLFF.

This CDR3 reads CASSLTSGSHEQYF. The CDR3 DNA reads as TGCGCCAGCAGCTTGACTAGCGGGAGTCACGAGCAGTACTTC. The chain combines TRBV5-1 with TRBJ2-5, with TRBD2 identical over 11 bases. The J call could be wrong; TRBJ2-7 is a better fit for the DNA end. This CDR3 comprises 14 residues. The germline CDR1 and CDR2 sequences are SGHRS and YFSETQ.

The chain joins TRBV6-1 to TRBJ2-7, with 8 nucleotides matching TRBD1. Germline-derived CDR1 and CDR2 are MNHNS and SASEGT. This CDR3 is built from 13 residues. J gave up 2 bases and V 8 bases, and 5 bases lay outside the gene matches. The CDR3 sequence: CASLRTGTYEQYF. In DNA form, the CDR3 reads TGTGCCAGCCTACGGACAGGGACCTACGAGCAGTACTTC.

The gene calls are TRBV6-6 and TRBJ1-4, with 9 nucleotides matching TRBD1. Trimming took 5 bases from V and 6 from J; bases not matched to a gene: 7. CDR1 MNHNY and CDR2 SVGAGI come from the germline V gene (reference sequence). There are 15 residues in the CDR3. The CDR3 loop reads CASSPGGQGHEKLFF. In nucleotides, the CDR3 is TGTGCCAGCAGTCCGGGGGGACAGGGCCATGAAAAACTGTTTTTT.

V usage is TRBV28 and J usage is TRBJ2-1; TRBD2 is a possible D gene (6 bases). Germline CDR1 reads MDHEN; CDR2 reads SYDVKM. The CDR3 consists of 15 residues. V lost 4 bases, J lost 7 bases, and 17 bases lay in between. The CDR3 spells CASSSKLATVNEQFF. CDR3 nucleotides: TGTGCCAGCAGTTCCAAACTAGCAACTGTAAATGAGCAGTTCTTC.

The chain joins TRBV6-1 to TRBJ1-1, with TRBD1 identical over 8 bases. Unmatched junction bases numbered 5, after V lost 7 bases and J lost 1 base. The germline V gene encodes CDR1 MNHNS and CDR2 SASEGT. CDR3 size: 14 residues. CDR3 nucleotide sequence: TGTGCCAGCACCACAGGGGGGACGAACACTGAAGCTTTCTTT. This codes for CASTTGGTNTEAFF.

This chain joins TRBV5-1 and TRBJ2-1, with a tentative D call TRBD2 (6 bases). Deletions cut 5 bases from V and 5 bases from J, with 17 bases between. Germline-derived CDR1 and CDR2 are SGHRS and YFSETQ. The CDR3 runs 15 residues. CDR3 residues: CASSSGLSTDNEQFF. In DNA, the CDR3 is TGCGCCAGCAGTTCGGGACTCTCGACGGACAATGAGCAGTTCTTC.

The DNA for the CDR3 is TGTGCCAGCAGCCAAGAGTTTCTAAAGGGGGACGGTATGGAGACCCAGTACTTC. Translated: CASSQEFLKGDGMETQYF. J is TRBJ2-5 and V is TRBV14, with TRBD1 as a possible D gene (6 bases). The CDR3 length is 18 residues. Germline V gene data show CDR1 as SGHDN and CDR2 as FVKESK. V lost 0 bases and J lost 5, with 22 bases in between. Variable domain in full (rest from reference TRBV14 and TRBJ2-5): EAGVTQFPSHSVIEKGQTVTLRCDPISGHDNLYWYRRVMGKEIKFLLHFVKESKQDESGMPNNRFLAERTGGTYSTLKVQPAELEDSGVYFCASSQEFLKGDGMETQYFGPGTRLLVL.

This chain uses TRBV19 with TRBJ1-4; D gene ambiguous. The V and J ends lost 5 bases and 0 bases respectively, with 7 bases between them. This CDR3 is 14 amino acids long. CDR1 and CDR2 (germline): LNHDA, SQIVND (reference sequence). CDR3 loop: CASSPGSTNEKLFF. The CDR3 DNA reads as TGTGCCAGTAGTCCAGGATCAACTAATGAAAAACTGTTTTTT.

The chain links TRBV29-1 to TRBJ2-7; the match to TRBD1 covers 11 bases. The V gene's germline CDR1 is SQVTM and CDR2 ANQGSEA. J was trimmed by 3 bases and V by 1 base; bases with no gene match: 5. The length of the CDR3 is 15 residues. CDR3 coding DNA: TGCAGCGTTGAAGCCCCCGGGACAGGGGGCTACGAGCAGTACTTC. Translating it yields CSVEAPGTGGYEQYF.

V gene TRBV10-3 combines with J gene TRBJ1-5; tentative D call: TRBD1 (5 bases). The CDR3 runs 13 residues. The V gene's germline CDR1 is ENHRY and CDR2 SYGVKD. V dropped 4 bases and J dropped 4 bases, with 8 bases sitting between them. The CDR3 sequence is CAISGQPNQPQHF. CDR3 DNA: TGTGCCATCAGTGGACAGCCAAATCAGCCCCAGCATTTT.